This TCR beta chain was documented in a study of OX40 agonist ivuxolimab in advanced cancers. Autoimmune disease history or systemic immunosuppression excluded patients. Comment on this clone: The sample has other DNA sequences that encode this CDR3 too.

The germline V gene has CDR1 SEHNR and CDR2 FQNEAQ (reference sequence). The CDR3 contains 12 residues. Trimming stripped 4 bases from V and 5 bases from J, with 8 bases between. Libraries were prepared by immunoSEQ multiplex PCR; TCRdb keeps only in-frame clonotypes and omits some of them. This repertoire shows about 78,000 clones, under 85% found once; its top ten account for roughly 0.44%. The sample here was CD4+ or CD8+ T cells sorted from blood, taken in a trial of the OX40 agonist ivuxolimab. The source is an adult with an advanced solid tumor such as melanoma, head and neck, liver or kidney cancer. The chain uses TRBV7-9 and TRBJ2-5; D remains ambiguous. The CDR3 DNA sequence: TGTGCCAGCAGCTCTTCGAGGGAGACCCAGTACTTC. This encodes CASSSSRETQYF.